This T cell receptor beta chain was found in a study of T and B cells in COVID-19 patients. Study summary: COVID-19 patients gave peripheral blood either during active infection or after recovery. The recovered patients had mostly mild to moderate COVID-19 with outpatient management. Study conclusions and caveats: Highly clonal in active COVID-19, TRB repertoires exceeded healthy-donor diversity and richness at recovery.

This CDR3 is 13 amino acids long. Germline CDR1 reads SGHAT; CDR2 reads FQNNGV. V dropped 1 base and J dropped 4 bases, with 7 bases sitting between them. The sample holds a few counts of this clonotype. The antigen is not known. Each TRB amplification used roughly 240-550 ng of genomic DNA from blood. TRB rearrangements were amplified by multiplex PCR with BIOMED2 TRB-A/B primers. TCRdb ran MiXCR on the multiplex PCR reads and lists one entry per CDR3 protein. Here the sample spans 20,000 or so distinct CDR3 sequences, roughly 36% being singletons. The TCR comes from a human donor with active COVID-19. The sequencing input was blood. V and J are TRBV11-2 and TRBJ2-5; tentatively, D is TRBD2 (6 bases). CDR3 DNA sequence: TGTGCCAGCAGCTTAGTGCGGGGAGAGACCCAGTACTTC. Translated: CASSLVRGETQYF.